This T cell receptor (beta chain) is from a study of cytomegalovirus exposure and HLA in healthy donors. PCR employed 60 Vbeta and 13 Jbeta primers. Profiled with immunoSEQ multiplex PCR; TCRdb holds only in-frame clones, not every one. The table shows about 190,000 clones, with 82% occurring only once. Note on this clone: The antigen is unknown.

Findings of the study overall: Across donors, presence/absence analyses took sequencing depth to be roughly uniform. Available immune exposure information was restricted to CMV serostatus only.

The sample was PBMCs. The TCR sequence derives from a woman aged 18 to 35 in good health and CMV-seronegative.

The CDR3 DNA follows: TGTGCCAGCAGCTTAGGTCTATTACAGGATAATTCACCCCTCCACTTT. Its protein product is CASSLGLLQDNSPLHF. The chain couples TRBV7-2 to TRBJ1-6; D perhaps matches TRBD1 (5 bases). CDR1 SGHTA and CDR2 FQGNSA come from the germline V gene. V was clipped by 1 base and J by 5 bases, with 12 bases between them. The CDR3 has 16 residues. Full variable domain (remainder filled in from reference TRBV7-2 and TRBJ1-6): GAGVSQSPSNKVTEKGKDVELRCDPISGHTALYWYRQSLGQGLEFLIYFQGNSAPDKSGLPSDRFSAERTGGSVSTLTIQRTQQEDSAVYLCASSLGLLQDNSPLHFGNGTRLTVT.